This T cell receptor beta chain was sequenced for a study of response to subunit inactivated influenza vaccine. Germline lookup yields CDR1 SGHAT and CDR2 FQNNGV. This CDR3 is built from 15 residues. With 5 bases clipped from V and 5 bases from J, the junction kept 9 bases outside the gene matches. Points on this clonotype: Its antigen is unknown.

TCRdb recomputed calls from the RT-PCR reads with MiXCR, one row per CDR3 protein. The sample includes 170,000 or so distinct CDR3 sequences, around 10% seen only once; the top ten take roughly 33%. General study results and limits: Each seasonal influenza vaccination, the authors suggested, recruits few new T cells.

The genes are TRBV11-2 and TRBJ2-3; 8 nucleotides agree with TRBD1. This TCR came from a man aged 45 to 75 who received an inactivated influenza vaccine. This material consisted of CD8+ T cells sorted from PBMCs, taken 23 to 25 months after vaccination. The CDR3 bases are TGTGCCAGCAGCCCTGGACAGGGCGGGGTAGATACGCAGTATTTT. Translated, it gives CASSPGQGGVDTQYF.